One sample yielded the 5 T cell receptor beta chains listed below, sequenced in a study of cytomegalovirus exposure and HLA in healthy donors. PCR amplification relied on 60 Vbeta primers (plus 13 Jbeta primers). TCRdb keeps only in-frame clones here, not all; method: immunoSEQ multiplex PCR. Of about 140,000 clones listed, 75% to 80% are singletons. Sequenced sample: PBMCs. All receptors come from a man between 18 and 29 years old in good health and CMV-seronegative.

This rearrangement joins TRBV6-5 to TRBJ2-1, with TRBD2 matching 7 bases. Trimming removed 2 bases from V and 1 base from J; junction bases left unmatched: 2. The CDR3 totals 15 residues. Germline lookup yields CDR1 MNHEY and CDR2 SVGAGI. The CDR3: CASSYGRGSYNEQFF. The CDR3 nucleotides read TGTGCCAGCAGTTACGGGAGGGGATCCTACAATGAGCAGTTCTTC.

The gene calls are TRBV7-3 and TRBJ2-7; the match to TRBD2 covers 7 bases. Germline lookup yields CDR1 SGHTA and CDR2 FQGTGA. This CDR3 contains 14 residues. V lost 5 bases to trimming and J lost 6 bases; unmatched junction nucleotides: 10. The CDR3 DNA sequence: TGTGCCAGCAGCCCACTAGCGCCTGAGGGCGAGCAGTACTTC. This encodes CASSPLAPEGEQYF.

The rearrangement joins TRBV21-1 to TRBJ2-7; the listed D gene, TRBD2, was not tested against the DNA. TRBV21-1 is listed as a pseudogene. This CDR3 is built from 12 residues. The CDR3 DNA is TGTGCCAGCACTCGTACGGTCCACGAGCAGTACTTC. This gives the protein CASTRTVHEQYF.

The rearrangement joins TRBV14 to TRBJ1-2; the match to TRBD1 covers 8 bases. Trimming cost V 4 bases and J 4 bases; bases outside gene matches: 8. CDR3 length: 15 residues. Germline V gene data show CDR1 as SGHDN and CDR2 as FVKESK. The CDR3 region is CASSRTGGLGYGYTF. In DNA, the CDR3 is TGTGCCAGCAGCCGTACAGGGGGATTGGGCTATGGCTACACCTTC.

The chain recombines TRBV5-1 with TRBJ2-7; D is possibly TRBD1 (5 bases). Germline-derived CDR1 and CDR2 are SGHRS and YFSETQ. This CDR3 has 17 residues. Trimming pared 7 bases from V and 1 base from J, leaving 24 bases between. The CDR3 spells CASPKGSTVLRSYEQYF. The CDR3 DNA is TGCGCCAGCCCAAAGGGGTCTACAGTTCTTAGATCCTACGAGCAGTACTTC.